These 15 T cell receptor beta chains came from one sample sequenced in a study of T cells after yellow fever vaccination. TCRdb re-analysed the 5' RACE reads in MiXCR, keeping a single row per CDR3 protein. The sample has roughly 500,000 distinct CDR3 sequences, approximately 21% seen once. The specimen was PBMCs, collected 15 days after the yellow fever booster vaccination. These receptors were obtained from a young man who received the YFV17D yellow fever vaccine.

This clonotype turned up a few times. The DNA of the CDR3 is TGCAGTGCCCCCGGACTGAGCTCCTACGAGCAGTACTTC. It translates to CSAPGLSSYEQYF. The gene calls are TRBV20-1 and TRBJ2-7, with D perhaps TRBD2 (5 bases). CDR1 and CDR2 (germline): DFQATT, SNEGSKA (reference sequence). CDR3 length: 13 residues. V was shortened by 6 bases and J by 0 bases, with 12 bases between the two germline ends.

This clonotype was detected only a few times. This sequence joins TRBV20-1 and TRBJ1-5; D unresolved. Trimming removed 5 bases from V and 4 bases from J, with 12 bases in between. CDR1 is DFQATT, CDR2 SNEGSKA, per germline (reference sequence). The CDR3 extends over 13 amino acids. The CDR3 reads CSAPLGLNQPQHF. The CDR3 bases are TGCAGTGCTCCTTTGGGGTTAAATCAGCCCCAGCATTTT.

In DNA, the CDR3 is TGTGCCAGCAGTCAACCCCTAGCGGGAGCCGAGCAGTTCTTC. This gives the protein CASSQPLAGAEQFF. The chain carries TRBV28 and TRBJ2-1, with 10 positions matching TRBD2. The J segment lost 10 bases and the V segment lost 5 bases, leaving 8 bases of the junction unmatched. CDR3 length equals 14 residues. CDR1 MDHEN and CDR2 SYDVKM come from the germline V gene.

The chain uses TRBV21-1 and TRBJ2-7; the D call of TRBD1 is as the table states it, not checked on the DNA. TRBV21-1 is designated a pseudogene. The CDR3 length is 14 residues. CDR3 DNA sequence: TGTGCCAGCAGCCCGACAGGGGTGATATACGAGCAGTACTTC. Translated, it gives CASSPTGVIYEQYF.

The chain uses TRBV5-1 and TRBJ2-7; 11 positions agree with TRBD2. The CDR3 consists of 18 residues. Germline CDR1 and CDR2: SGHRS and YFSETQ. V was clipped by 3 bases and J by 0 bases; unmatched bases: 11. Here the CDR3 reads CASSYQTLTSGISYEQYF. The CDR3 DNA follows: TGCGCCAGCAGCTACCAGACACTGACTAGCGGGATCTCCTACGAGCAGTACTTC.

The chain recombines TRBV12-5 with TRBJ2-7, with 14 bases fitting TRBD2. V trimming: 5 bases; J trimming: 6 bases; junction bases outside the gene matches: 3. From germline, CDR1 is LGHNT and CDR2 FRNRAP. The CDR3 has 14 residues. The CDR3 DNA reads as TGTGCTAGTGGTAAGGGACTAGCGGGAGTCGAGCAGTACTTC. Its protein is CASGKGLAGVEQYF.

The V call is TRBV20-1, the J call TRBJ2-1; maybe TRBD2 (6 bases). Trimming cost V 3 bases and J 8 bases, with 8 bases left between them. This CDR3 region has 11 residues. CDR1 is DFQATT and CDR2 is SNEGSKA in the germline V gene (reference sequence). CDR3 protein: CSASPGDEQFF. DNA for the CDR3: TGCAGTGCTAGCCCGGGGGATGAGCAGTTCTTC.

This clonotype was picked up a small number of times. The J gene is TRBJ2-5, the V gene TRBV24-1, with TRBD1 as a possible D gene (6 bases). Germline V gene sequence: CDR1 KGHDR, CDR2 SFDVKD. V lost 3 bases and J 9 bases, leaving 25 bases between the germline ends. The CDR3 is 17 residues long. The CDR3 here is CATSDHTGTRGLGAQYF. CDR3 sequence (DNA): TGTGCCACCAGTGATCACACAGGGACCCGCGGCTTGGGGGCCCAGTACTTC.

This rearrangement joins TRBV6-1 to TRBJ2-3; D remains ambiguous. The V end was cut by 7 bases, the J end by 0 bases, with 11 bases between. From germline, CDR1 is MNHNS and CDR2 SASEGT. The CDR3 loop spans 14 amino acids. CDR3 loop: CASMDPPSTDTQYF. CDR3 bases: TGTGCCAGCATGGACCCCCCTAGCACAGATACGCAGTATTTT.

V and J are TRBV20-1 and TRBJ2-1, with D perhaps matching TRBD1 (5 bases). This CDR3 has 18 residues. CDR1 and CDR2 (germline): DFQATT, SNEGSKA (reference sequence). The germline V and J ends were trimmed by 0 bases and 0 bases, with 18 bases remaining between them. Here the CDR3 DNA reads TGCAGTGCTAGAGATCAGCGTGCAGGGATAAGCTCCTACAATGAGCAGTTCTTC. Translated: CSARDQRAGISSYNEQFF.

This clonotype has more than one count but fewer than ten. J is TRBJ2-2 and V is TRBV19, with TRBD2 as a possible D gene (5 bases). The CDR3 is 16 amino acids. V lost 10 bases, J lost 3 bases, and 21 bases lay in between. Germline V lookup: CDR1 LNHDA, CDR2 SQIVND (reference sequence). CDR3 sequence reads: CATRLRAVVDTGELFF. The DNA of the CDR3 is TGTGCCACCAGATTGAGGGCGGTGGTCGACACCGGGGAGCTGTTTTTT.

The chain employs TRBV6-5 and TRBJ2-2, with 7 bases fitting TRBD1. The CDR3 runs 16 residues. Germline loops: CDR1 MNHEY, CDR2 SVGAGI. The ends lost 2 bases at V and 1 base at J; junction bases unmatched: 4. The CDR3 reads CASSYATGLNTGELFF. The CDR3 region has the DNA TGTGCCAGCAGTTACGCGACAGGGCTGAACACCGGGGAGCTGTTTTTT.

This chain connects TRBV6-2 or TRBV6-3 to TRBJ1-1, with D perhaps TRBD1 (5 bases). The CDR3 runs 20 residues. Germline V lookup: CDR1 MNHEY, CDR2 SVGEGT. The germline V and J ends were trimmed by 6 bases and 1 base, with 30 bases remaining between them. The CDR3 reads CASSLTVSSPLTAKNTEAFF. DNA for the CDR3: TGTGCCAGCAGCTTGACTGTCTCTAGCCCTTTGACAGCGAAGAACACTGAAGCTTTCTTT.

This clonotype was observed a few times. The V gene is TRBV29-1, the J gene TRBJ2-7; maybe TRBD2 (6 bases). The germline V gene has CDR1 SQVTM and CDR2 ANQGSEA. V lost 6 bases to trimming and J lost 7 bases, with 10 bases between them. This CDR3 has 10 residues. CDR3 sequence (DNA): TGCAGCGTACTAGCAAGTGAGCAGTACTTC. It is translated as CSVLASEQYF.

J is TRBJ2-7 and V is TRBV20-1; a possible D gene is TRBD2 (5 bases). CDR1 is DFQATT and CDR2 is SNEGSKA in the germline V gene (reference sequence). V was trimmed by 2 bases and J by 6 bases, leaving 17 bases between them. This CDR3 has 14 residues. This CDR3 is CSARYGGSSGEQYF. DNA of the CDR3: TGCAGTGCTAGATATGGTGGGAGTAGTGGCGAGCAGTACTTC.